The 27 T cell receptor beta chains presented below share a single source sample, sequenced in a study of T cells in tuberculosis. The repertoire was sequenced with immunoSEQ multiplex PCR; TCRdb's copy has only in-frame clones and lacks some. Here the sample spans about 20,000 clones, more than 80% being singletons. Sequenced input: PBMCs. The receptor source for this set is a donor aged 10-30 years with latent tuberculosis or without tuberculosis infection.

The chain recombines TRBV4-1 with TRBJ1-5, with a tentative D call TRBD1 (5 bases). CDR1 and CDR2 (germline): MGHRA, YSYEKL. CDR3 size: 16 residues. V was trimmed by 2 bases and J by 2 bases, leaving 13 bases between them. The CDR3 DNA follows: TGCGCCAGCAGCCAATTATTCAGGGAAGGCAATCAGCCCCAGCATTTT. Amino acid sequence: CASSQLFREGNQPQHF.

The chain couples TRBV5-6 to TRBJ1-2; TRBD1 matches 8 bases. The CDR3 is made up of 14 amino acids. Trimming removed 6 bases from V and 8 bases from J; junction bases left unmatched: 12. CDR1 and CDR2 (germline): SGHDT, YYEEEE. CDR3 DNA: TGTGCCAGCACCCCGGGACAGGCCCTTGGAGGCTACACCTTC. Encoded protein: CASTPGQALGGYTF. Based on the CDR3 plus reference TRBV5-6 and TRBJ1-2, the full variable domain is DAGVTQSPTHLIKTRGQQVTLRCSPKSGHDTVSWYQQALGQGPQFIFQYYEEEERQRGNFPDRFSGHQFPNYSSELNVNALLLGDSALYLCASTPGQALGGYTFGSGTRLTVV.

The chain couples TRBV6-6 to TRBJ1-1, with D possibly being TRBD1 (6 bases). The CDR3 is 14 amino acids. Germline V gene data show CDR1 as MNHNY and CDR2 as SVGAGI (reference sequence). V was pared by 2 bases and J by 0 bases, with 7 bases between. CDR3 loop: CASSYEGVNTEAFF. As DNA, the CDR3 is TGTGCCAGCAGTTACGAGGGGGTGAACACTGAAGCTTTCTTT.

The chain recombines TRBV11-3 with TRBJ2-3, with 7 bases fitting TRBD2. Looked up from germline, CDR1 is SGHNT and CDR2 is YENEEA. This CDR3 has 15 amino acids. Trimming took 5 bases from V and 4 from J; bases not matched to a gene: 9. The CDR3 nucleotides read TGTGCCAGCAGCCCCATGCGGGGGACCTCAGATACGCAGTATTTT. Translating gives CASSPMRGTSDTQYF.

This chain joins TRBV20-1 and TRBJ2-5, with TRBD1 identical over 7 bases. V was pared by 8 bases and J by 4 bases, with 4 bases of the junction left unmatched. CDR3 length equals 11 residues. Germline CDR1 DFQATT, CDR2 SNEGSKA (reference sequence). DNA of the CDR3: TGCAGTAAACAGGGGCCAGAGACCCAGTACTTC. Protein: CSKQGPETQYF.

CDR3 in DNA: TGTGCCAGCAGCTTTTCCGGGGCCTACGAGCAGTACTTC. This sequence encodes CASSFSGAYEQYF. J is TRBJ2-7 and V is TRBV7-8; D is possibly TRBD2 (5 bases). This CDR3 has 13 amino acids. Germline V gene data show CDR1 as SGHVS and CDR2 as FQNEAQ. V was cut by 3 bases and J by 2 bases, with 8 bases left in between.

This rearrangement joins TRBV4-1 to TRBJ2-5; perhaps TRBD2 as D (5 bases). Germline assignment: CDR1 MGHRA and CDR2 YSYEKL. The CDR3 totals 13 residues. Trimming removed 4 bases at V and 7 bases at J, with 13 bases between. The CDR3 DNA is TGCGCCAGCAGCCGCAGCGGCTCAATGACCCAGTACTTC. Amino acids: CASSRSGSMTQYF.

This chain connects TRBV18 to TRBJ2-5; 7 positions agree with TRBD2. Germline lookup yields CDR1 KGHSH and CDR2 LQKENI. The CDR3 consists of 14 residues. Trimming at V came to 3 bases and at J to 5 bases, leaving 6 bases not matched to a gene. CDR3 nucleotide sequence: TGTGCCAGCTCACCCGCGGGGGTTAGTGAGACCCAGTACTTC. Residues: CASSPAGVSETQYF.

CDR3 in DNA: TGCGCCAGCAGCCAAGATAAATTCAGCCTCTGGACAGGGAATGCCGATGAGCAGTTCTTC. The encoded protein is CASSQDKFSLWTGNADEQFF. The rearrangement joins TRBV4-1 to TRBJ2-1, with 8 bases that match TRBD1. Germline CDR1 MGHRA, CDR2 YSYEKL. The CDR3 has 20 residues. The V segment lost 0 bases and the J segment 8 bases; nucleotides outside the gene matches: 21.

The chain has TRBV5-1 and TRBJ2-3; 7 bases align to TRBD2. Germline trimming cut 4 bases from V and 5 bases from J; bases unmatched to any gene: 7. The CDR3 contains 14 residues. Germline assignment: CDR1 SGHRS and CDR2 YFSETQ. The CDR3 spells CASSPPTSQDTQYF. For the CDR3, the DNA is TGCGCCAGCAGCCCCCCGACTAGCCAAGATACGCAGTATTTT.

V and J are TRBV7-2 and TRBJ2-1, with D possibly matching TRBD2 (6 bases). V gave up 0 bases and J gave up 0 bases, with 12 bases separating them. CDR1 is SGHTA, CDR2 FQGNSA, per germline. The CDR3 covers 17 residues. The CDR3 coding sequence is TGTGCCAGCAGCTTAGCGGGGGGATTGGGCTCCTACAATGAGCAGTTCTTC. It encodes CASSLAGGLGSYNEQFF.

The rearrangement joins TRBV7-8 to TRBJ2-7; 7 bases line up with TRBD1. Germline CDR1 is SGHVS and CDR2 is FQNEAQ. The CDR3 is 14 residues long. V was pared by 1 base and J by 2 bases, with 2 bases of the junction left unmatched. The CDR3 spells CASSLGGTAYEQYF. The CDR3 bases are TGTGCCAGCAGCTTAGGGGGGACAGCCTACGAGCAGTACTTC.

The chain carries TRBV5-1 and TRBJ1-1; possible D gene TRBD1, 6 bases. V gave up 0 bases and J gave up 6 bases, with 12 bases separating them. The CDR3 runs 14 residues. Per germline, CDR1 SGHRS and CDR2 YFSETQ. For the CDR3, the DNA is TGCGCCAGCAGCTTGGCCCGGGGACACCCTGAAGCTTTCTTT. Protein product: CASSLARGHPEAFF. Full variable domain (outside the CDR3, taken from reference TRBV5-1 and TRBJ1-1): KAGVTQTPRYLIKTRGQQVTLSCSPISGHRSVSWYQQTPGQGLQFLFEYFSETQRNKGNFPGRFSGRQFSNSRSEMNVSTLELGDSALYLCASSLARGHPEAFFGQGTRLTVV.

The CDR3 sequence is CASSPVSSYEQYF. The CDR3 nucleotides are TGTGCCAGCAGCCCCGTTTCTTCCTACGAGCAGTACTTC. The V call is TRBV7-6, the J call TRBJ2-7; D gene uncertain. Germline lookup yields CDR1 SGHVS and CDR2 FNYEAQ. This CDR3 comprises 13 residues. The V end lost 5 bases, the J end lost 1 base, and 9 bases lay between the germline ends.

CDR3 nucleotide sequence: TGTGCCAGCAGCTTGGACTCCGGGGGGTGGTCCTACAATGAGCAGTTCTTC. It codes for CASSLDSGGWSYNEQFF. The V and J genes are TRBV11-2 and TRBJ2-1; 7 nucleotides agree with TRBD2. CDR1 and CDR2 from the germline V gene are SGHAT and FQNNGV. V shed 3 bases and J 1 base; nucleotides not matched to a gene: 9. The length of the CDR3 is 17 residues.

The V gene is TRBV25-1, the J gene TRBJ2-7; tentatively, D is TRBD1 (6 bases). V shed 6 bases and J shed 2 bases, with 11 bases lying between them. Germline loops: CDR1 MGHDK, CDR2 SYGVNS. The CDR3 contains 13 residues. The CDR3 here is CASSLRGAYEQYF. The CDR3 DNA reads TGTGCCAGCAGCCTCAGGGGAGCCTACGAGCAGTACTTC.

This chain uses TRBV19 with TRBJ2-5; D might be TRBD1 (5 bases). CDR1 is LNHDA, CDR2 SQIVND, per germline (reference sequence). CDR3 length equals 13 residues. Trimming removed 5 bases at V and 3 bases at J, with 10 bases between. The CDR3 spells CASSDGREETQYF. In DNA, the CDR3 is TGTGCCAGTAGTGATGGCAGGGAAGAGACCCAGTACTTC.

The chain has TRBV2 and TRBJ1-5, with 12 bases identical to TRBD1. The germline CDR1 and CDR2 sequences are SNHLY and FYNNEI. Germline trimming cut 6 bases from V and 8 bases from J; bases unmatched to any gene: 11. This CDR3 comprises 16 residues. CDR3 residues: CASRLGGTGGWEPQHF. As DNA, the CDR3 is TGTGCCAGCAGGCTCGGCGGGACAGGGGGCTGGGAGCCCCAGCATTTT.

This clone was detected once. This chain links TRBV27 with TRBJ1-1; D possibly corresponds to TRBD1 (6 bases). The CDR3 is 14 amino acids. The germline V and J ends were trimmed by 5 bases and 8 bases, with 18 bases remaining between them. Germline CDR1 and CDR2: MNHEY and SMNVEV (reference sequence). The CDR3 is CASSPRRAGTEAFF. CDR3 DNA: TGTGCCAGCAGTCCCAGGCGGGCTGGGACAGAAGCTTTCTTT.

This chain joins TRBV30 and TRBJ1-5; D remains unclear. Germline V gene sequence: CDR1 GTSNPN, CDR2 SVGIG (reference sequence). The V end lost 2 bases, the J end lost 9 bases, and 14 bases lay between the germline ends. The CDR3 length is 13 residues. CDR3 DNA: TGTGCCTGGAGTCTACCTGGAGTTAGGCCCCAGCATTTT. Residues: CAWSLPGVRPQHF.

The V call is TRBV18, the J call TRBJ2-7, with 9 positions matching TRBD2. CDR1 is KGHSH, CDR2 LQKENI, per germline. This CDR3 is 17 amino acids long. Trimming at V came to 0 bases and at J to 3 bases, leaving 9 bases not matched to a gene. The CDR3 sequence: CASSPPTSGGRDYEQYF. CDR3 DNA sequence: TGTGCCAGCTCACCACCTACCAGCGGGGGGCGCGACTACGAGCAGTACTTC.

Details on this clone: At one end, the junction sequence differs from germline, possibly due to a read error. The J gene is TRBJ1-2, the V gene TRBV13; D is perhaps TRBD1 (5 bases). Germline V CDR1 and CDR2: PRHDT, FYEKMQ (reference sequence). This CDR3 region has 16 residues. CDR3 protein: CASGLGQTGTDNGYTF. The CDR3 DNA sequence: TGTGCCAGCGGCTTAGGTCAAACCGGGACTGATAATGGCTACACCTTC. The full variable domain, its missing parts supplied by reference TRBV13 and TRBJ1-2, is AAGVIQSPRHLIKEKRETATLKCYPIPRHDTVYWYQQGPGQDPQFLISFYEKMQSDKGSIPDRFSAQQFSDYHSELNMSSLELGDSALYFCASGLGQTGTDNGYTFGSGTRLTVV.

The CDR3 protein is CASSDPVAGAYSPLHF. The CDR3 DNA is TGTGCCAGCAGTGACCCAGTCGCAGGGGCTTATTCACCCCTCCACTTT. This sequence joins TRBV25-1 and TRBJ1-6, with D maybe TRBD1 (6 bases). V lost 3 bases to trimming and J lost 8 bases, with 17 bases between them. Germline-derived CDR1 and CDR2 are MGHDK and SYGVNS. This CDR3 comprises 16 residues. Based on the CDR3 plus reference TRBV25-1 and TRBJ1-6, the full variable domain is EADIYQTPRYLVIGTGKKITLECSQTMGHDKMYWYQQDPGMELHLIHYSYGVNSTEKGDLSSESTVSRIRTEHFPLTLESARPSHTSQYLCASSDPVAGAYSPLHFGNGTRLTVT.

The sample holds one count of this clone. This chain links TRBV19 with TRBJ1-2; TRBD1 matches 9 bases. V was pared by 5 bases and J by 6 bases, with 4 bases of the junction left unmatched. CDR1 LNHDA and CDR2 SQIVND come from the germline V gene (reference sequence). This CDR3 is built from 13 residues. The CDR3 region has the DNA TGTGCCAGTAGTGCACGGACAGGGGATGGCTACACCTTC. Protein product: CASSARTGDGYTF. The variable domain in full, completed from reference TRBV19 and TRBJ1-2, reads DGGITQSPKYLFRKEGQNVTLSCEQNLNHDAMYWYRQDPGQGLRLIYYSQIVNDFQKGDIAEGYSVSREKKESFPLTVTSAQKNPTAFYLCASSARTGDGYTFGSGTRLTVV.

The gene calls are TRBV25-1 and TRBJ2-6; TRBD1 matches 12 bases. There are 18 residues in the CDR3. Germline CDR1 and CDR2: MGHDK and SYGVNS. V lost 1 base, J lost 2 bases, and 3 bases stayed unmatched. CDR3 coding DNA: TGTGCCAGCAGTGAATGGGACAGGGGGCTCGCTGGGGCCAACGTCCTGACTTTC. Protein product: CASSEWDRGLAGANVLTF.

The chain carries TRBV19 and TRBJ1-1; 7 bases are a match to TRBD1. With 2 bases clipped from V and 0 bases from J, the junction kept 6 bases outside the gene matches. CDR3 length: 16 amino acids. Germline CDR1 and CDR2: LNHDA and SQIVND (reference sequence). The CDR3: CASSIFQGQMNTEAFF. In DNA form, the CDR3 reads TGTGCCAGTAGTATATTTCAGGGACAGATGAACACTGAAGCTTTCTTT.

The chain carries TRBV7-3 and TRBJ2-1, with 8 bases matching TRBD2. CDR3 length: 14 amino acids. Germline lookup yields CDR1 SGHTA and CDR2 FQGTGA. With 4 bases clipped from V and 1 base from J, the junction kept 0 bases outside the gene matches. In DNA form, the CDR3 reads TGTGCCAGCAGCTCGGGGGGGTCCTACAATGAGCAGTTCTTC. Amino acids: CASSSGGSYNEQFF.